One and the same sample provided the 19 T cell receptor beta chains below, sequenced in a study of beta chain features in type 1 diabetes. Overall study findings and caveats: TCRB CDR3 length was moderately but significantly reduced in all four CD4+ subsets of Type 1 diabetes patients.

As every portion of the isolated RNA was reverse transcribed, the sequencing read expressed TCRB transcripts. The method was immunoSEQ multiplex PCR; TCRdb's version includes in-frame clones alone and lacks a portion of them. This table holds 500,000 to 850,000 clones, over 12% found once. For these TCRs, the target antigens are not known. Sequencing was carried out using naive CD4+ T cells from blood. These TCRs come from a man aged 18 to 35 with type 1 diabetes.

The gene calls are TRBV15 and TRBJ2-6; D remains ambiguous. Germline-derived CDR1 and CDR2 are LNHNV and YYDKDF (reference sequence). This CDR3 region has 13 residues. The germline V and J ends were trimmed by 0 bases and 12 bases, with 9 bases remaining between them. DNA of the CDR3: TGTGCCACCAGCAGAGATGTGGAGAGCGTCCTGACTTTC. As protein: CATSRDVESVLTF.

The chain is built from TRBV7-9 and TRBJ1-2; tentatively, D is TRBD1 (5 bases). Trimming cost V 3 bases and J 6 bases, with 5 bases left between them. Germline CDR1 and CDR2: SEHNR and FQNEAQ (reference sequence). CDR3 length: 11 residues. DNA of the CDR3: TGTGCCAGCAGCTTGGGGGATGGCTACACCTTC. It specifies CASSLGDGYTF.

The J gene is TRBJ2-5, the V gene TRBV23-1, with D hard to call. TRBV23-1 is flagged as an ORF with uncertain function. The CDR3 loop spans 13 amino acids. With 2 bases removed from V and 2 bases from J, the gap between germline ends came to 6 bases. Here the CDR3 reads CASSQALQETQYF. CDR3 DNA sequence: TGCGCCAGCAGTCAAGCTCTGCAAGAGACCCAGTACTTC.

There are a few counts of this clone. The chain links TRBV4-1 to TRBJ2-1, with unresolved D. Germline loops: CDR1 MGHRA, CDR2 YSYEKL. The ends were cut back, 0 bases at V and 2 bases at J, with 14 bases in the middle. The CDR3 is 17 amino acids. This CDR3 is CASSQDYQAVAYNEQFF. The CDR3 DNA reads as TGCGCCAGCAGCCAAGATTATCAGGCCGTGGCCTACAATGAGCAGTTCTTC.

The rearrangement links TRBV18 to TRBJ2-5; D is undetermined. Looked up from germline, CDR1 is KGHSH and CDR2 is LQKENI. This CDR3 contains 12 residues. Trimming removed 2 bases from V and 11 bases from J, with 12 bases in between. CDR3 region: CASSPVPIEQYF. DNA of the CDR3: TGTGCCAGCTCACCAGTCCCCATTGAGCAGTACTTC.

The J gene is TRBJ2-7, the V gene TRBV4-3, with D hard to call. There are 15 residues in the CDR3. Germline loops: CDR1 LGHNA, CDR2 YSLEER. V was trimmed by 0 bases and J by 7 bases, leaving 16 bases between them. CDR3 nucleotide sequence: TGCGCCAGCAGCCAAGACTCCACGGGTCTGGGGGAGCAGTACTTC. Protein sequence: CASSQDSTGLGEQYF.

The CDR3 DNA is TGTGCCAGCAGGTCAGAGTTGGGGTATAATTCACCCCTCCACTTT. Amino acids: CASRSELGYNSPLHF. The chain links TRBV6-5 to TRBJ1-6; D not resolved. The V end was cut by 6 bases, the J end by 4 bases, with 13 bases between. Germline-derived CDR1 and CDR2 are MNHEY and SVGAGI. This CDR3 contains 15 residues.

The sample holds a few counts of this clone. This sequence joins TRBV5-1 and TRBJ2-1; no clear D gene. The CDR3 spans 13 residues. Looked up from germline, CDR1 is SGHRS and CDR2 is YFSETQ. Trimming shortened V by 0 bases and J by 6 bases, and 7 bases separated the two germline ends. The CDR3 sequence: CASSLVLVNEQFF. The CDR3 DNA reads as TGCGCCAGCAGCTTGGTATTAGTCAATGAGCAGTTCTTC.

The chain links TRBV4-1 to TRBJ1-1; D may be TRBD1 (6 bases). CDR3 length: 14 residues. Per the germline V gene, CDR1 is MGHRA and CDR2 is YSYEKL. V was shortened by 1 base and J by 1 base, with 7 bases between the two germline ends. CDR3 region: CASSQVQGNTEAFF. DNA of the CDR3: TGCGCCAGCAGCCAAGTACAGGGGAACACTGAAGCTTTCTTT.

There are a few counts of this clone. J is TRBJ2-1 and V is TRBV30; TRBD2 aligns across 14 bases. With 0 bases clipped from V and 10 bases from J, the junction kept 2 bases outside the gene matches. CDR1 is GTSNPN, CDR2 SVGIG, per germline (reference sequence). The CDR3 loop spans 14 amino acids. In DNA, the CDR3 is TGTGCCTGGAGTGTGGGACTAGCGGGAGCCGAGCAGTTCTTC. This translates into CAWSVGLAGAEQFF.

This clone was observed a handful of times. V is TRBV6-5 and J is TRBJ2-3; D uncertain. The CDR3 is 14 residues long. Germline CDR1 reads MNHEY; CDR2 reads SVGAGI. Trimming stripped 2 bases from V and 7 bases from J, with 13 bases between. The CDR3: CASSYTPGQHTQYF. In DNA form, the CDR3 reads TGTGCCAGCAGTTACACCCCGGGTCAGCATACGCAGTATTTT.

The sample holds a few counts of this clone. The chain combines TRBV28 with TRBJ1-4, with 8 bases lining up with TRBD1. The CDR3 totals 18 residues. CDR1 and CDR2 from the germline V gene are MDHEN and SYDVKM. V gave up 5 bases and J gave up 0 bases; unmatched junction bases: 11. The CDR3 DNA reads as TGTGCCAGCAGTGACCCGGGACAGGCTTCTGCAACTAATGAAAAACTGTTTTTT. This translates into CASSDPGQASATNEKLFF.

The CDR3 is CASSLRRFYGYTF. For the CDR3, the DNA is TGTGCCAGCAGTTTAAGACGGTTCTATGGCTACACCTTC. The V call is TRBV27, the J call TRBJ1-2, with no clear D. V was cut by 2 bases and J by 4 bases, with 8 bases left in between. The germline V gene has CDR1 MNHEY and CDR2 SMNVEV (reference sequence). The CDR3 has 13 residues.

V gene TRBV7-2 combines with J gene TRBJ1-5; D is unclear. CDR3 length: 14 residues. CDR1 SGHTA and CDR2 FQGNSA come from the germline V gene. The V and J ends lost 3 bases and 7 bases respectively, with 13 bases between them. The CDR3 sequence is CASSFRAEGQPQHF. Written as DNA, the CDR3 is TGTGCCAGCAGCTTTCGCGCGGAGGGACAGCCCCAGCATTTT.

V is TRBV6-1 and J is TRBJ1-2, with D tentatively TRBD1 (6 bases). The germline V gene encodes CDR1 MNHNS and CDR2 SASEGT. The CDR3 totals 18 residues. V was trimmed by 2 bases and J by 2 bases, leaving 21 bases between them. CDR3 amino acids: CASSEQVAGAFLNYGYTF. Written as DNA, the CDR3 is TGTGCCAGCAGTGAACAAGTGGCAGGGGCTTTTTTAAACTATGGCTACACCTTC.

This clone was seen a handful of times. The genes are TRBV29-1 and TRBJ1-2; D is unclear. The CDR3 spans 12 residues. The V and J ends lost 2 bases and 5 bases respectively, with 9 bases between them. Looked up from germline, CDR1 is SQVTM and CDR2 is ANQGSEA. DNA for the CDR3: TGCAGCGTTGAAAACAGCAGATATGGCTACACCTTC. This sequence encodes CSVENSRYGYTF.

This clone was seen more than once but under ten times. V is TRBV9 and J is TRBJ1-2, with TRBD1 matching 9 bases. The CDR3 runs 12 residues. From germline, CDR1 is SGDLS and CDR2 YYNGEE. V dropped 6 bases and J dropped 4; count of bases not matched to a gene: 1. CDR3 nucleotide sequence: TGTGCCAGCAAGGGACAGGGCTATGGCTACACCTTC. This gives the protein CASKGQGYGYTF.

This clone was seen a handful of times. V is TRBV5-4 and J is TRBJ2-3, with 10 bases identical to TRBD1. The CDR3 consists of 14 residues. Germline trimming cut 0 bases from V and 11 bases from J; bases unmatched to any gene: 6. The V gene's germline CDR1 is SGHNT and CDR2 YYREEE (reference sequence). In nucleotides, the CDR3 is TGTGCCAGCAGCTTGGTCACCGGGACAGGGGAGCAGTATTTT. Amino acid sequence: CASSLVTGTGEQYF.

The sample holds a few counts of this clone. The chain joins TRBV4-1 to TRBJ2-2, with a tentative D call TRBD1 (5 bases). Trimming removed 0 bases from V and 6 bases from J, with 8 bases in between. This CDR3 region has 14 residues. CDR1 and CDR2 (germline): MGHRA, YSYEKL. The CDR3 nucleotides read TGCGCCAGCAGCCAAGACAGGGTAGCCGGGGAGCTGTTTTTT. It yields the protein CASSQDRVAGELFF.